This T cell receptor (beta chain) derives from a study of T cell changes during pregnancy in multiple sclerosis. The germline CDR1 and CDR2 sequences are SGHRS and YFSETQ. The ends were cut back, 0 bases at V and 1 base at J, with 11 bases in the middle. This CDR3 has 16 amino acids. Some clones are missing from TCRdb's copy, which holds only in-frame ones; the method was immunoSEQ multiplex PCR. Of more than 55,000 clones in the sample, approximately 91% were seen once. The sequence was obtained from a female donor with multiple sclerosis, enrolled in a pregnancy study. The gene calls are TRBV5-1 and TRBJ1-3, with D hard to call. Sequenced here: peripheral blood, sampled in the second trimester of pregnancy. Here the CDR3 reads CASSLAALFSGNTIYF. CDR3 nucleotide sequence: TGCGCCAGCAGCTTGGCCGCCCTATTTTCTGGAAACACCATATATTTT.